Listed here are 26 T cell receptor beta chains from one sample, sequenced in a study of siplizumab effects on memory and regulatory T cells. Produced via immunoSEQ multiplex PCR; TCRdb's table is partial and in-frame only. The table has over 100,000 clones, about 91% seen once. The source material was Tregs sorted from blood. The receptors were gathered from a human donor in good health.

This chain joins TRBV18 and TRBJ2-1, with 7 bases matching TRBD2. CDR3 length: 16 residues. Germline values: CDR1 KGHSH, CDR2 LQKENI. V shed 0 bases, J shed 3 bases, and the junction held 5 bases outside the gene matches. The CDR3 is CASSPPPGGYYNEQFF. CDR3 DNA: TGTGCCAGCTCACCACCACCCGGGGGGTACTACAATGAGCAGTTCTTC.

V is TRBV29-1 and J is TRBJ1-4; no firm D call. V was clipped by 7 bases and J by 0 bases, with 9 bases between them. CDR3 length equals 13 residues. The germline CDR1 and CDR2 sequences are SQVTM and ANQGSEA. The CDR3 bases are TGCAGCGCCGGACGTGCAACTAATGAAAAACTGTTTTTT. This translates into CSAGRATNEKLFF. The entire variable domain, with the rest obtained from reference TRBV29-1 and TRBJ1-4, is as follows: SAVISQKPSRDICQRGTSLTIQCQVDSQVTMMFWYRQQPGQSLTLIATANQGSEATYESGFVIDKFPISRPNLTFSTLTVSNMSPEDSSIYLCSAGRATNEKLFFGSGTQLSVL.

The CDR3 DNA sequence: TGTGCCAGCAGCGGGATGCCAGGGAACAATCAGCCCCAGCATTTT. Residues: CASSGMPGNNQPQHF. The chain joins TRBV7-8 to TRBJ1-5; perhaps TRBD1 as D (5 bases). Germline V lookup: CDR1 SGHVS, CDR2 FQNEAQ. V was trimmed by 5 bases and J by 3 bases, leaving 14 bases between them. The CDR3 extends over 15 amino acids.

The chain links TRBV7-9 to TRBJ1-2, with D tentatively TRBD1 (6 bases). With 3 bases removed from V and 4 bases from J, the gap between germline ends came to 9 bases. CDR3 size: 13 residues. Looked up from germline, CDR1 is SEHNR and CDR2 is FQNEAQ (reference sequence). CDR3 loop: CASSFGQSYGYTF. CDR3 sequence (DNA): TGTGCCAGCAGCTTCGGACAGTCCTATGGCTACACCTTC.

The rearrangement joins TRBV6-4 to TRBJ2-2; a possible D gene is TRBD1 (5 bases). The CDR3 runs 18 residues. Deletions cut 9 bases from V and 2 bases from J, with 25 bases between. Per germline, CDR1 MRHNA and CDR2 SNTAGT. CDR3 coding DNA: TGTGCCAGGTACCGAAAGGTAGGGGTTTGCCCTAACACCGGGGAGCTGTTTTTT. This codes for CARYRKVGVCPNTGELFF.

The chain joins TRBV5-1 to TRBJ1-1, with D maybe TRBD1 (5 bases). This CDR3 contains 14 residues. V was trimmed by 4 bases and J by 5 bases, leaving 15 bases between them. From germline, CDR1 is SGHRS and CDR2 YFSETQ. CDR3 sequence reads: CASSPESGGTEAFF. As DNA, the CDR3 is TGCGCCAGCAGCCCAGAGTCGGGGGGGACTGAAGCTTTCTTT.

The V and J genes are TRBV7-9 and TRBJ2-3; D uncertain. Germline CDR1 and CDR2: SEHNR and FQNEAQ (reference sequence). The V gene lost 5 bases and the J gene lost 1 base, with 7 bases spanning the gap. This CDR3 spans 13 amino acids. In DNA form, the CDR3 reads TGTGCCAGCAGCGACCGGGGCACAGATACGCAGTATTTT. The encoded protein is CASSDRGTDTQYF.

CDR3 sequence (DNA): TGTGCCAGCAGGGCGACAGGGGCTATGAACACTGAAGCTTTCTTT. This codes for CASRATGAMNTEAFF. The J gene is TRBJ1-1, the V gene TRBV6-1, with TRBD1 identical over 8 bases. Germline trimming cut 6 bases from V and 0 bases from J; bases unmatched to any gene: 6. CDR3 length: 15 residues. Germline loops: CDR1 MNHNS, CDR2 SASEGT.

J is TRBJ2-1 and V is TRBV9, with D tentatively TRBD1 (6 bases). Trimming left V 4 bases short and J 0 bases short, with 17 bases between. CDR1 and CDR2 (germline): SGDLS, YYNGEE. The CDR3 is 17 amino acids. The CDR3 spells CASSPRTAPSSYNEQFF. The CDR3 DNA sequence: TGTGCCAGCAGCCCTCGGACAGCCCCTAGCTCCTACAATGAGCAGTTCTTC.

The chain carries TRBV9 and TRBJ1-1; TRBD1 matches at 8 bases. V lost 4 bases and J lost 0; bases outside the gene matches: 11. Germline V lookup: CDR1 SGDLS, CDR2 YYNGEE. CDR3 length: 17 amino acids. The CDR3 loop is CASSPRTGNPLNTEAFF. In nucleotides, the CDR3 is TGTGCCAGCAGCCCCCGGACAGGGAATCCCCTGAACACTGAAGCTTTCTTT.

The V gene is TRBV20-1, the J gene TRBJ2-1; no clear D gene. The CDR3 totals 10 residues. The V end was cut by 6 bases, the J end by 5 bases, with 5 bases between. CDR1 is DFQATT, CDR2 SNEGSKA, per germline (reference sequence). The CDR3 loop is CSALDNEQFF. The CDR3 DNA follows: TGCAGTGCGCTAGACAATGAGCAGTTCTTC.

The CDR3 spells CASSSTRPGQGGEQYF. As DNA, the CDR3 is TGTGCCAGCAGCTCCACAAGGCCGGGACAGGGTGGGGAGCAGTACTTC. This sequence joins TRBV2 and TRBJ2-7, with 9 nucleotides matching TRBD1. The CDR3 length is 16 residues. The germline V gene has CDR1 SNHLY and CDR2 FYNNEI. J was trimmed by 7 bases and V by 6 bases; bases with no gene match: 16.

The CDR3 nucleotides read TGTGCCACCCTACCTAACACGAACACTGAAGCTTTCTTT. Its translation: CATLPNTNTEAFF. The chain is built from TRBV2 and TRBJ1-1; D is unresolved. V lost 10 bases, J lost 1 base, and 13 bases lay in between. Germline V CDR1 and CDR2: SNHLY, FYNNEI. The CDR3 totals 13 residues.

The rearrangement links TRBV11-3 to TRBJ2-7; D may be TRBD2 (5 bases). This CDR3 has 14 amino acids. Trimming took 8 bases from V and 0 from J, leaving 14 bases between them. The germline gives CDR1 SGHNT, CDR2 YENEEA. The DNA for the CDR3 is TGTGCCAGCTCGTCAGCGGAAACCTCCTACGAGCAGTACTTC. Translation: CASSSAETSYEQYF. The full variable domain, in which reference TRBV11-3 and TRBJ2-7 provide the parts outside the CDR3, is EAGVVQSPRYKIIEKKQPVAFWCNPISGHNTLYWYLQNLGQGPELLIRYENEEAVDDSQLPKDRFSAERLKGVDSTLKIQPAELGDSAVYLCASSSAETSYEQYFGPGTRLTVT.

The CDR3 coding sequence is TGTGCCAGCAGCTCCCAGGGGGGATATTACGAGCAGTACTTC. This translates into CASSSQGGYYEQYF. This chain joins TRBV5-4 and TRBJ2-7; D is possibly TRBD1 (7 bases). Per the germline V gene, CDR1 is SGHNT and CDR2 is YYREEE (reference sequence). This CDR3 has 14 amino acids. Trimming left V 3 bases short and J 4 bases short, with 14 bases between.

The J gene is TRBJ2-1, the V gene TRBV14, with TRBD1 identical over 10 bases. Germline CDR1 SGHDN, CDR2 FVKESK. The CDR3 is 17 amino acids. After removal of 4 bases from V and 6 bases from J, the junction contained 12 bases not matched to a gene. CDR3 bases: TGTGCCAGCAGCCCTCCTTCCGGGACAGGGGCCCGCAATGAGCAGTTCTTC. Translation: CASSPPSGTGARNEQFF.

The rearrangement uses TRBV6-1 and TRBJ1-6; 8 positions agree with TRBD1. Germline V gene data show CDR1 as MNHNS and CDR2 as SASEGT. The CDR3 extends over 15 amino acids. V shed 8 bases, J shed 5 bases, and the junction held 8 bases outside the gene matches. CDR3 in DNA: TGTGCCAGCCAGGACAGGGTCCGCCATAATTCACCCCTCCACTTT. It encodes CASQDRVRHNSPLHF.

The genes are TRBV7-9 and TRBJ1-2; 7 bases fit TRBD1. Unmatched junction bases numbered 7, after V lost 5 bases and J lost 7 bases. CDR1 SEHNR and CDR2 FQNEAQ come from the germline V gene (reference sequence). There are 13 residues in the CDR3. The CDR3 reads CASSQQGFSGYTF. In DNA, the CDR3 is TGTGCCAGCAGCCAACAGGGGTTCTCTGGCTACACCTTC.

J is TRBJ2-7 and V is TRBV7-9; D is undetermined. Germline V CDR1 and CDR2: SEHNR, FQNEAQ (reference sequence). This CDR3 is built from 14 residues. Trimming stripped 3 bases from V and 2 bases from J, with 11 bases between. CDR3 in amino acids: CASSFHPGPYEQYF. The CDR3 DNA follows: TGTGCCAGCAGCTTCCACCCCGGCCCCTACGAGCAGTACTTC.

The V gene is TRBV30, the J gene TRBJ1-2; the D gene is possibly TRBD1 (5 bases). V gave up 3 bases and J gave up 6 bases, with 20 bases separating them. The CDR3 covers 15 residues. Germline V CDR1 and CDR2: GTSNPN, SVGIG (reference sequence). CDR3 in amino acids: CAWRPKAGGKNGYTF. The DNA of the CDR3 is TGTGCCTGGAGGCCAAAGGCCGGGGGAAAGAATGGCTACACCTTC.

The V and J genes are TRBV27 and TRBJ1-1, with D perhaps TRBD1 (6 bases). This CDR3 region has 17 residues. The germline gives CDR1 MNHEY, CDR2 SMNVEV (reference sequence). The V end was cut by 2 bases, the J end by 11 bases, with 27 bases between. In DNA form, the CDR3 reads TGTGCCAGCAGTTTAGAAGGGGTGGCAGGGGCCCCGTCGGTCGCTTTCTTT. It specifies CASSLEGVAGAPSVAFF.

The gene calls are TRBV5-1 and TRBJ1-2; 7 bases are shared with TRBD1. The length of the CDR3 is 14 residues. The trim removed 5 bases at V and 5 bases at J, leaving 9 bases unmatched. Germline CDR1 is SGHRS and CDR2 is YFSETQ. The CDR3 spells CASRVRQGEYGYTF. CDR3 DNA: TGCGCCAGCAGAGTGAGACAGGGAGAATATGGCTACACCTTC.

The rearrangement links TRBV1 to TRBJ1-4; whether TRBD1, the table's D call, matches the DNA was not checked. TRBV1 is designated a pseudogene. The CDR3 totals 14 residues. The CDR3 DNA is TGCACCAGCAGCCAAGCCGAACCCAGTGAAAAACTGTTTTTT. It yields the protein CTSSQAEPSEKLFF.

This chain joins TRBV15 and TRBJ2-3; TRBD1 is a possible D gene (6 bases). Trimming took off 6 bases at V and 5 bases at J, with 15 bases between the two ends. Germline CDR1 reads LNHNV; CDR2 reads YYDKDF (reference sequence). CDR3 size: 14 residues. The chain's CDR3 is CATSRQVRRDTQYF. CDR3 sequence (DNA): TGTGCCACCAGTAGACAGGTTCGAAGAGATACGCAGTATTTT.

This chain uses TRBV15 with TRBJ1-1; TRBD1 matches 7 bases. The CDR3 consists of 15 residues. J gave up 0 bases and V 3 bases, and 4 bases lay outside the gene matches. Germline V gene lookup returns CDR1 LNHNV and CDR2 YYDKDF (reference sequence). The CDR3 DNA reads as TGTGCCACCAGCAGGCCGACAGGGATGAACACTGAAGCTTTCTTT. It codes for CATSRPTGMNTEAFF.

The CDR3 region has the DNA TGTGCCAGCAGTTACGTTAGGGCGAGGACTGAAGCTTTCTTT. Translation gives CASSYVRARTEAFF. The V and J genes are TRBV6-5 and TRBJ1-1, with unresolved D. CDR1 and CDR2 (germline): MNHEY, SVGAGI. V was cut by 2 bases and J by 5 bases, with 12 bases left in between. This CDR3 contains 14 residues.